The rows below give T cell receptor beta chains drawn from one sample of a study of T cell clonotyping in hematopoietic cell transplantation. Profiling relied on immunoSEQ multiplex PCR, and the TCRdb table lists in-frame clones only, not all of them. The sample yields more than 40,000 clones, 95% seen once. Material: peripheral blood mononuclear cells. The source of these receptors is a man under 40 in good health. Some clones in this sample may be carry-over from other donors' samples. Both conserved end residues are part of each CDR3. The D gene is left open where the match is weak. The size field is filled for only some rows; it gives once, few, many or a size class.

V	J	D	size	CDR3	DNA
TRBV6-1	TRBJ2-2	NA	NA	CASKVAAHTGELFF	TGTGCCAGCAAGGTAGCGGCACACACCGGGGAGCTGTTTTTT
TRBV5-4	TRBJ2-7	NA	NA	CASSRPGPNSYEQYF	TGTGCCAGCAGTAGGCCCGGACCGAACTCCTACGAGCAGTACTTC
TRBV2	TRBJ1-2	NA	NA	CASNWQGAGYTF	TGTGCCAGCAATTGGCAGGGAGCTGGCTACACCTTC
TRBV6-5	TRBJ2-2	TRBD1	NA	CASSAGTGAAGELFF	TGTGCCAGCAGTGCCGGGACAGGGGCCGCCGGGGAGCTGTTTTTT
TRBV19	TRBJ2-3	TRBD2	NA	CASSGGGLASEGTQYF	TGTGCCAGTAGCGGAGGGGGACTAGCGTCCGAAGGTACGCAGTATTTT
TRBV4-1	TRBJ2-6	NA	NA	CASSRANNPGTADSGANVLTF	TGCGCCAGCAGCCGCGCAAATAATCCCGGGACGGCCGACTCTGGGGCCAACGTCCTGACTTTC
TRBV11-3	TRBJ1-1	NA	NA	CASSWLRGSFDRGAFF	TGTGCCAGCAGCTGGTTACGTGGCAGTTTTGACCGTGGGGCTTTCTTT
TRBV19	TRBJ1-6	NA	NA	CASSIERANSPLHF	TGTGCCAGTAGTATAGAACGGGCGAATTCACCCCTCCACTTT
TRBV5-6	TRBJ2-7	TRBD1	NA	CASSRTGASYEQYF	TGTGCCAGCAGCAGGACAGGGGCTAGCTACGAGCAGTACTTC
TRBV28	TRBJ2-7	NA	once	CASSRRGGATYEQYF	TGTGCCAGCAGTCGCAGGGGCGGGGCGACCTACGAGCAGTACTTC
TRBV9	TRBJ2-7	TRBD1	NA	CASSPWDRSPYEQYF	TGTGCCAGCAGCCCTTGGGACAGGTCCCCTTACGAGCAGTACTTC
TRBV6-4	TRBJ1-2	NA	NA	CASSDSNRLDGYTF	TGTGCCAGCAGTGACTCGAATAGGTTAGATGGCTACACCTTC